The 31 T cell receptor beta chains given below trace back to one sample, sequenced in a study of blood T cells in healthy people across ages. A second roughly 6 to 11 cycle PCR used barcoded and J-beta primers. TCRdb itself ran the 5' RACE reads through MiXCR, one entry per CDR3 protein. Of about 1 million distinct CDR3 sequences in the sample, 40% to 45% were seen once. The sample comprised blood. These receptors originate from a woman aged 55-70 years in good health.

V usage is TRBV6-1 and J usage is TRBJ2-4, with TRBD2 identical over 8 bases. Matching the DNA end better, TRBJ2-7 makes the J call doubtful. From germline, CDR1 is MNHNS and CDR2 SASEGT. This CDR3 is 21 amino acids long. The CDR3 sequence is CASIIPDTGRAICGRPHEQYF. The CDR3 nucleotides read TGTGCCAGCATCATACCAGATACGGGCAGGGCGATTTGCGGGAGGCCCCACGAGCAGTACTTC.

This sequence joins TRBV15 and TRBJ2-7; D is unresolved. CDR3 length equals 14 residues. Germline assignment: CDR1 LNHNV and CDR2 YYDKDF (reference sequence). The V end lost 0 bases, the J end lost 3 bases, and 9 bases lay between the germline ends. The CDR3 DNA reads as TGTGCCACCAGCAGAGAGGGGATCTTCTACGAGCAGTACTTC. Residues: CATSREGIFYEQYF.

The chain combines TRBV20-1 with TRBJ2-7; 12 bases line up with TRBD1. The DNA matches TRBJ2-5 better at its end, which makes the J call doubtful. The CDR3 loop spans 15 amino acids. CDR1 is DFQATT and CDR2 is SNEGSKA in the germline V gene (reference sequence). CDR3 sequence: CSGPPGQGAPGTQYF. The DNA for the CDR3 is TGCAGTGGTCCGCCGGGACAGGGGGCCCCAGGGACCCAGTACTTC.

The chain uses TRBV6-1 and TRBJ2-1; tentative D call: TRBD2 (6 bases). Germline loops: CDR1 MNHNS, CDR2 SASEGT. Trimming removed 3 bases at V and 7 bases at J, with 16 bases between. CDR3 length: 15 residues. The chain's CDR3 is CASSERSAGMNEQFF. Here the CDR3 DNA reads TGTGCCAGCAGTGAGAGATCGGCGGGGATGAATGAGCAGTTCTTC.

This clonotype has a single count. This sequence joins TRBV12-3 or TRBV12-4 and TRBJ2-7; the D gene could be TRBD1 or TRBD2 (5 bases each). The CDR3 loop spans 14 amino acids. Deletions cut 5 bases from V and 1 base from J, with 12 bases between. CDR3: CASSGGPQSYEQYF. In DNA, the CDR3 is TGTGCCAGCAGTGGGGGACCGCAGTCCTACGAGCAGTACTTC.

The chain recombines TRBV27 with TRBJ2-2; 11 bases fit TRBD2. The V gene's germline CDR1 is MNHEY and CDR2 SMNVEV (reference sequence). After removal of 3 bases from V and 2 bases from J, the junction contained 5 bases not matched to a gene. The CDR3 runs 17 residues. CDR3: CASSFFGTSGNTGELFF. DNA for the CDR3: TGTGCCAGCAGTTTCTTCGGGACTAGCGGAAACACCGGGGAGCTGTTTTTT.

The table lists this clonotype with a few counts. V and J are TRBV20-1 and TRBJ2-3, with 7 nucleotides matching TRBD2. J gave up 6 bases and V 3 bases, and 12 bases lay outside the gene matches. CDR3 length equals 15 residues. Germline V gives CDR1 DFQATT, CDR2 SNEGSKA (reference sequence). CDR3 DNA sequence: TGCAGTGCTAGGGAAGGGACTACCGGGAGGGATACGCAGTATTTT. Its translation is CSAREGTTGRDTQYF.

The genes are TRBV29-1 and TRBJ2-1; D is possibly TRBD1 (6 bases). The CDR3 sequence is 13 residues long. Trimming took off 6 bases at V and 5 bases at J, with 14 bases between the two ends. CDR1 is SQVTM and CDR2 is ANQGSEA in the germline V gene. Here the CDR3 reads CSVPSTGNNEQFF. The CDR3 DNA reads as TGCAGCGTGCCCTCGACAGGTAACAATGAGCAGTTCTTC.

The chain joins TRBV28 to TRBJ2-7; 9 bases match TRBD1. Germline assignment: CDR1 MDHEN and CDR2 SYDVKM. J gave up 3 bases and V 5 bases, and 8 bases lay outside the gene matches. The CDR3 spans 15 residues. The CDR3 loop is CASSHRTGVNYEQYF. CDR3 coding DNA: TGTGCCAGCAGTCACAGGACAGGGGTAAACTACGAGCAGTACTTC.

The rearrangement uses TRBV2 and TRBJ2-7; 8 bases line up with TRBD1. The CDR3 length is 13 residues. Per germline, CDR1 SNHLY and CDR2 FYNNEI. V shed 8 bases and J 0 bases; nucleotides not matched to a gene: 3. The CDR3 sequence: CASRDRSSYEQYF. DNA of the CDR3: TGTGCCAGCCGGGACAGGAGCTCCTACGAGCAGTACTTC.

This clonotype was seen only a few times. The chain recombines TRBV20-1 with TRBJ2-3, with D unclear. Trimming stripped 4 bases from V and 0 bases from J, with 8 bases between. Germline V gene lookup returns CDR1 DFQATT and CDR2 SNEGSKA (reference sequence). This CDR3 region has 13 residues. The CDR3 loop is CSANGESTDTQYF. The DNA of the CDR3 is TGCAGTGCTAATGGCGAGAGCACAGATACGCAGTATTTT.

Only a few counts were recorded for this clonotype. This chain joins TRBV3-1 and TRBJ2-7; tentative D call: TRBD2 (5 bases). Germline V gene lookup returns CDR1 LGHDT and CDR2 YNNKEL (reference sequence). The germline V and J ends were trimmed by 0 bases and 4 bases, with 13 bases remaining between them. The CDR3 has 15 amino acids. The CDR3 loop reads CASSQDPTDWYEQYF. In DNA form, the CDR3 reads TGTGCCAGCAGCCAAGATCCGACGGACTGGTACGAGCAGTACTTC.

This clonotype was seen repeatedly, ten times or more. The chain recombines TRBV12-3 or TRBV12-4 with TRBJ2-1; D gene ambiguous. V shed 5 bases and J shed 9 bases, with 11 bases lying between them. The CDR3 length is 12 residues. The CDR3 region is CASSPSRIEQFF. Written as DNA, the CDR3 is TGTGCCAGCAGTCCTTCTAGGATTGAGCAGTTCTTC.

This clonotype was counted a few times. The CDR3 sequence is CASSVATNYGYTF. CDR3 bases: TGTGCCAGCAGCGTAGCGACAAACTATGGCTACACCTTC. V is TRBV9 and J is TRBJ1-2; D ambiguous. The CDR3 consists of 13 residues. Trimming took off 0 bases at V and 2 bases at J, with 5 bases between the two ends. Germline assignment: CDR1 SGDLS and CDR2 YYNGEE.

This clonotype appeared a few times. The V call is TRBV6-1, the J call TRBJ2-1; D could derive from TRBD1 or TRBD2 (5 bases each). The CDR3 is 15 residues long. Looked up from germline, CDR1 is MNHNS and CDR2 is SASEGT. Trimming stripped 2 bases from V and 8 bases from J, with 16 bases between. This CDR3 is CASSERRGPRHEQFF. CDR3 nucleotides: TGTGCCAGCAGTGAACGTAGGGGACCTCGACATGAGCAGTTCTTC.

As for this clonotype: This may come from a read error, since a much larger clone is one base off. This chain joins TRBV24-1 and TRBJ2-6, with 8 bases that match TRBD1. Looked up from germline, CDR1 is KGHDR and CDR2 is SFDVKD. The CDR3 contains 21 residues. CDR3 coding DNA: TGTGCCACCAGTGATTTGCTTGTACCGTCAGGGGGCCCCCATGGGGCCAACGTCCAGACTTTC. Amino acid sequence: CATSDLLVPSGGPHGANVQTF.

V gene TRBV27 combines with J gene TRBJ2-7; possible D gene TRBD2, 6 bases. This CDR3 spans 14 amino acids. Germline CDR1 and CDR2: MNHEY and SMNVEV (reference sequence). Trimming shortened V by 2 bases and J by 2 bases, and 10 bases separated the two germline ends. CDR3 sequence reads: CASSLASETYEQYF. CDR3 DNA: TGTGCCAGCAGTTTAGCTAGCGAGACCTACGAGCAGTACTTC.

The chain couples TRBV6-6 to TRBJ1-6; D not resolved. V was trimmed by 2 bases and J by 1 base, leaving 6 bases between them. CDR1 and CDR2 (germline): MNHNY, SVGAGI (reference sequence). CDR3 length: 15 residues. The CDR3 region has the DNA TGTGCCAGCAGTTACCCGGTTTCCTATAATTCACCCCTCCACTTT. Translated: CASSYPVSYNSPLHF.

In its sample, this clonotype was seen a few times. CDR3 protein: CSVGAGGFYEQYF. The CDR3 DNA reads as TGCAGCGTTGGGGCAGGGGGCTTCTACGAGCAGTACTTC. The chain joins TRBV29-1 to TRBJ2-7; 8 bases are shared with TRBD1. V lost 4 bases to trimming and J lost 3 bases; unmatched junction nucleotides: 5. Germline V gene data show CDR1 as SQVTM and CDR2 as ANQGSEA. This CDR3 has 13 amino acids.

The rearrangement uses TRBV7-6 and TRBJ2-5, with D possibly matching TRBD1 (5 bases). The closer fit of TRBJ2-7 to the DNA end suggests the J call may be wrong. The germline V gene encodes CDR1 SGHVS and CDR2 FNYEAQ. The CDR3 contains 14 residues. The CDR3 is CASSPRNWGHEQYF. The CDR3 bases are TGTGCCAGCAGCCCAAGAAATTGGGGCCACGAGCAGTACTTC.

A few counts support this clonotype. This CDR3 is CASKGPNYGYTF. The CDR3 DNA reads TGTGCCAGCAAGGGTCCTAACTATGGCTACACCTTC. The chain employs TRBV6-6 and TRBJ1-2; D is ambiguous. V was clipped by 7 bases and J by 0 bases, with 6 bases between them. The CDR3 extends over 12 amino acids. CDR1 and CDR2 from the germline V gene are MNHNY and SVGAGI (reference sequence).

This clonotype was seen a handful of times. CDR3 protein: CASSVAIQPGEQYF. In DNA, the CDR3 is TGTGCCAGCAGCGTAGCTATCCAGCCTGGCGAGCAGTACTTC. V is TRBV9 and J is TRBJ2-7, with D hard to call. Trimming removed 0 bases at V and 6 bases at J, with 13 bases between. In germline, CDR1 is SGDLS, CDR2 YYNGEE. The CDR3 has 14 residues.

CDR3 sequence (DNA): TGCAGCGTTGGGCGGGACCCGGAGTACTTC. Translated, it gives CSVGRDPEYF. The rearrangement links TRBV29-1 to TRBJ2-4; D is possibly TRBD2 (6 bases). V was shortened by 4 bases and J by 14 bases, with 12 bases between the two germline ends. Germline values: CDR1 SQVTM, CDR2 ANQGSEA. This CDR3 contains 10 residues.

This clonotype has just a few counts. The chain recombines TRBV29-1 with TRBJ2-1; D may correspond to TRBD1 or TRBD2 (5 bases each). CDR1 SQVTM and CDR2 ANQGSEA come from the germline V gene. The V gene lost 6 bases and the J gene lost 10 bases, with 16 bases spanning the gap. The CDR3 consists of 12 residues. DNA of the CDR3: TGCAGCGTCGAGGGGCCCACCTACGAGCAGTTCTTC. It yields the protein CSVEGPTYEQFF.

The chain has TRBV12-3 or TRBV12-4 and TRBJ2-7, with 10 bases lining up with TRBD1. The trim removed 6 bases at V and 2 bases at J, leaving 7 bases unmatched. This CDR3 comprises 15 residues. The CDR3 sequence: CASSPGTGETYEQYF. DNA for the CDR3: TGTGCCAGCAGCCCGGGGACAGGGGAAACCTACGAGCAGTACTTC.

This clonotype was seen a handful of times. J is TRBJ2-7 and V is TRBV11-2; D might be TRBD1 (6 bases). CDR1 is SGHAT, CDR2 FQNNGV, per germline. V lost 6 bases and J lost 5, with 14 bases in between. The CDR3 extends over 13 amino acids. The CDR3 is CASSLVRGNEQYF. CDR3 in DNA: TGTGCCAGCAGTTTGGTCAGGGGCAACGAGCAGTACTTC.

The rearrangement joins TRBV5-1 to TRBJ2-6, with 10 bases identical to TRBD2. CDR1 is SGHRS and CDR2 is YFSETQ in the germline V gene. The CDR3 has 17 amino acids. V lost 4 bases to trimming and J lost 0 bases; unmatched junction nucleotides: 4. CDR3 amino acids: CASSKLAGISGANVLTF. The CDR3 nucleotides are TGCGCCAGCAGCAAACTAGCGGGGATCTCTGGGGCCAACGTCCTGACTTTC.

This clonotype was observed a single time. The J gene is TRBJ2-1, the V gene TRBV21-1; the table's D call, TRBD2, has no DNA check behind it. TRBV21-1 is noted as a pseudogene. CDR3 length equals 17 residues. CDR3 loop: CASSKVSLAKPYNEQFF. The CDR3 nucleotides are TGTGCCAGCAGCAAAGTATCTCTAGCGAAACCGTACAATGAGCAGTTCTTC.

The genes are TRBV27 and TRBJ2-7; 7 bases are a match to TRBD2. V gave up 2 bases and J gave up 0 bases; unmatched junction bases: 4. From germline, CDR1 is MNHEY and CDR2 SMNVEV (reference sequence). This CDR3 region has 15 residues. For the CDR3, the DNA is TGTGCCAGCAGTTTAAAGGGACTAACCTCCTACGAGCAGTACTTC. It translates to CASSLKGLTSYEQYF.

The chain has TRBV12-3 or TRBV12-4 and TRBJ2-4; 7 bases match TRBD2. The ends lost 5 bases at V and 0 bases at J; junction bases unmatched: 4. This CDR3 region has 15 residues. CDR3 amino acids: CASSPGLIAKNIQYF. The DNA of the CDR3 is TGTGCCAGCAGTCCGGGACTAATAGCCAAAAACATTCAGTACTTC.

The CDR3 sequence: CASSQRGGLAGQRDTQYF. The CDR3 DNA is TGTGCCAGCAGCCAACGAGGCGGACTAGCGGGACAACGAGATACGCAGTATTTT. The chain links TRBV4-2 to TRBJ2-3, with 12 bases fitting TRBD2. There are 18 residues in the CDR3. With 2 bases clipped from V and 5 bases from J, the junction kept 11 bases outside the gene matches. The V gene's germline CDR1 is LGHNA and CDR2 YNFKEQ.